This TCR beta chain was sequenced for a study of cytomegalovirus exposure and HLA in healthy donors. Study-wide background: Among around 170 million T cells, an earlier analysis found approximately 110 million unique TCR beta sequences. General study findings and limits: There were several of the most significant clusters that appeared linked to common viral pathogens in a later analysis.

Regarding this clone: What it recognizes is unknown.

The CDR3 is 15 residues long. Trimming shortened V by 0 bases and J by 4 bases, and 10 bases separated the two germline ends. Per germline, CDR1 LGHNA and CDR2 YNFKEQ. Both 60 Vbeta primers and 13 Jbeta primers went into the PCR. Method: immunoSEQ multiplex PCR; TCRdb's copy keeps in-frame clones and lacks some. The sample records some 150,000 clones, less than 10% being singletons. The sequenced sample was PBMCs. The rearrangement joins TRBV4-2 to TRBJ1-5, with D uncertain. The TCR comes from a male donor in good health and CMV-seronegative. This CDR3 is CASSQDSTRNQPQHF. The CDR3 DNA sequence: TGTGCCAGCAGCCAAGATAGTACGCGGAATCAGCCCCAGCATTTT.